This T cell receptor beta chain was recovered during a study of response to subunit inactivated influenza vaccine. General study points: Each seasonal flu vaccination may recruit only limited new T cells, authors suggested.

Turning to this clonotype: What it binds is not known.

TCRdb reanalysed the RT-PCR reads using MiXCR and keeps one entry per CDR3 protein. In the table there are more than 450,000 distinct CDR3 sequences, 12% of which are singletons. This CDR3 has 16 amino acids. The germline V gene has CDR1 LNHNV and CDR2 YYDKDF (reference sequence). Trimming removed 0 bases from V and 2 bases from J, with 14 bases in between. The source was PBMCs from blood, collected on the day of vaccination. This chain connects TRBV15 to TRBJ2-7, with D uncertain. The source is a man aged 45-65 years who received an inactivated influenza vaccine. CDR3 residues: CATSRDSTVRTYEQYF. Here the CDR3 DNA reads TGTGCCACCAGCAGAGATTCTACCGTCAGAACCTACGAGCAGTACTTC.